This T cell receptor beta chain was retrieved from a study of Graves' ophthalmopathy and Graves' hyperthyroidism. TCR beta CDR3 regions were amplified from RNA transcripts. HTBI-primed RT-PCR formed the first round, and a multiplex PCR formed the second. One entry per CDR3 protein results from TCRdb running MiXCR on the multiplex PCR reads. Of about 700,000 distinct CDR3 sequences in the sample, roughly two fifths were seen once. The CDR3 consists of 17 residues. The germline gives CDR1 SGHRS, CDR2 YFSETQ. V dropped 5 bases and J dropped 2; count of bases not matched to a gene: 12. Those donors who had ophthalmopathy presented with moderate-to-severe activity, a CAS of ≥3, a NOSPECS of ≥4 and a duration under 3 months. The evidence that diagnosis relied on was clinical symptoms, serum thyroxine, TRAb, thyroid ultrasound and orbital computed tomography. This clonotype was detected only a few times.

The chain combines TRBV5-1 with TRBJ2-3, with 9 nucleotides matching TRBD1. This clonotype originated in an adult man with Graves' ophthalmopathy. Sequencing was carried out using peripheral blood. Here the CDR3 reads CASSESRTGDPTDTQYF. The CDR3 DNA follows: TGCGCCAGCAGTGAGTCGAGGACAGGGGACCCCACAGATACGCAGTATTTT.